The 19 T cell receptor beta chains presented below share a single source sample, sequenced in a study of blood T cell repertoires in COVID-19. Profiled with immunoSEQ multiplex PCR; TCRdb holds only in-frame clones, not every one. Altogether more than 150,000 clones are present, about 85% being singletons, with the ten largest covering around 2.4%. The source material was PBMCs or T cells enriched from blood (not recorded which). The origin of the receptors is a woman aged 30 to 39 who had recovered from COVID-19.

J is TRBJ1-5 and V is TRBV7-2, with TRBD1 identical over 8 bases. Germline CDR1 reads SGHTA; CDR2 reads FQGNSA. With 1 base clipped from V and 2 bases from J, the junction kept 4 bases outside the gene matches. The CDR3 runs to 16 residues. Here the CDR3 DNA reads TGTGCCAGCAGCTTAGGCGCAGGGGGCGGCAATCAGCCCCAGCATTTT. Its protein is CASSLGAGGGNQPQHF.

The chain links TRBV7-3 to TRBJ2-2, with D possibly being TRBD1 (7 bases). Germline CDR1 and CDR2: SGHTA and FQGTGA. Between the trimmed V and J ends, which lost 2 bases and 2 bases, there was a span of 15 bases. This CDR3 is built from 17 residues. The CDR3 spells CASSLGGGSKNTGELFF. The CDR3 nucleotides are TGTGCCAGCAGCTTAGGAGGGGGCAGCAAAAACACCGGGGAGCTGTTTTTT. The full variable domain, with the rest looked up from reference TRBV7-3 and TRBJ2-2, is GAGVSQTPSNKVTEKGKYVELRCDPISGHTALYWYRQSLGQGPEFLIYFQGTGAADDSGLPNDRFFAVRPEGSVSTLKIQRTERGDSAVYLCASSLGGGSKNTGELFFGEGSRLTVL.

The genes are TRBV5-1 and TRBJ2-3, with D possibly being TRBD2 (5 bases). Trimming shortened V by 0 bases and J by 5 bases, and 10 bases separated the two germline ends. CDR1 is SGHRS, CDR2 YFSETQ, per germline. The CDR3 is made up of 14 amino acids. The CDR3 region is CASSLVLEVDTQYF. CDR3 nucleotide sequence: TGCGCCAGCAGCTTGGTCTTGGAGGTAGATACGCAGTATTTT. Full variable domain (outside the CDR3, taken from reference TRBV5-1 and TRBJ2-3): KAGVTQTPRYLIKTRGQQVTLSCSPISGHRSVSWYQQTPGQGLQFLFEYFSETQRNKGNFPGRFSGRQFSNSRSEMNVSTLELGDSALYLCASSLVLEVDTQYFGPGTRLTVL.

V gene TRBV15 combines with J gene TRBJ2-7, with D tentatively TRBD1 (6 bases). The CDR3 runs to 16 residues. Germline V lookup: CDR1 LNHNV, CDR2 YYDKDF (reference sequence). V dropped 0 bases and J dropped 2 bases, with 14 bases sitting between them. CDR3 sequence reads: CATSRDLQGMPYEQYF. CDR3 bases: TGTGCCACCAGCAGAGATCTCCAGGGGATGCCCTACGAGCAGTACTTC.

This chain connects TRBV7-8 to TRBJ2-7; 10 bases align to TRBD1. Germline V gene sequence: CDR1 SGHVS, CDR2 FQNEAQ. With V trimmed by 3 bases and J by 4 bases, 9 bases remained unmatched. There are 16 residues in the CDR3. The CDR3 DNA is TGTGCCAGCAGCTTTACGAGACCGGGACAGGGGTACGAGCAGTACTTC. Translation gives CASSFTRPGQGYEQYF.

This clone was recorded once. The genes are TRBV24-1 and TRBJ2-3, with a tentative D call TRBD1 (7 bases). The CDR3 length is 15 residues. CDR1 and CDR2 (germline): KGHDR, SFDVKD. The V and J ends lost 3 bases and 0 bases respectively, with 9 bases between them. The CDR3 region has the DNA TGTGCCACCAGTGATCAGGGGGGAAGCACAGATACGCAGTATTTT. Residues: CATSDQGGSTDTQYF.

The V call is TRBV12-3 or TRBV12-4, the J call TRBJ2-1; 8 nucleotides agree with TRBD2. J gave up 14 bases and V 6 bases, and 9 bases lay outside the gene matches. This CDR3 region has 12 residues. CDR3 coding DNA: TGTGCCAGCAGCCTTAAGGGACTAGTGAAGTTCTTC. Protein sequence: CASSLKGLVKFF.

This chain's CDR3 is CASSQAPLAPGIDTQYF. In DNA form, the CDR3 reads TGTGCCAGCAGCCAAGCCCCCCTAGCGCCCGGTATAGATACGCAGTATTTT. The V gene is TRBV3-1 (or the pseudogene TRBV3-2), the J gene TRBJ2-3; D may be TRBD2 (6 bases). The V end lost 1 base, the J end lost 5 bases, and 19 bases lay between the germline ends. The length of the CDR3 is 17 residues. The germline V gene encodes CDR1 LGHDT and CDR2 YNNKEL (reference sequence).

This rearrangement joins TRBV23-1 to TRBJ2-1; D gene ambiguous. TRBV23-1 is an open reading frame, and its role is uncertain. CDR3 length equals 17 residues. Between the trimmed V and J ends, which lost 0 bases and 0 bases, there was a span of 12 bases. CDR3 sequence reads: CASSQSAFSRSYNEQFF. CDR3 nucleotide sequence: TGCGCCAGCAGTCAATCTGCATTCTCGCGCTCCTACAATGAGCAGTTCTTC.

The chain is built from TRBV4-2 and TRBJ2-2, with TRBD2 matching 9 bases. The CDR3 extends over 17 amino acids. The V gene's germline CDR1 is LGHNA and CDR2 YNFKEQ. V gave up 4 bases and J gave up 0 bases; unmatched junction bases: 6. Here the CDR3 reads CASSRWASGTNTGELFF. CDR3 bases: TGTGCCAGCAGCCGGTGGGCTAGCGGGACGAACACCGGGGAGCTGTTTTTT.

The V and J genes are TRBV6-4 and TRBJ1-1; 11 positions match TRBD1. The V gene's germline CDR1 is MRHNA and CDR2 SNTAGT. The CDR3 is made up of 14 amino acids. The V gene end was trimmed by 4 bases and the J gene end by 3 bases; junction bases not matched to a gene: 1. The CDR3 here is CASSGGQGDTEAFF. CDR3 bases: TGTGCCAGCAGTGGGGGACAGGGGGACACTGAAGCTTTCTTT.

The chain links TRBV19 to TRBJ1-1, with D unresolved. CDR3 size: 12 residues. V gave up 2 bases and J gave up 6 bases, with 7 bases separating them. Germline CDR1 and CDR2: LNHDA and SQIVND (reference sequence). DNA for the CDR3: TGTGCCAGTAGTATAACAGATGCTGAAGCTTTCTTT. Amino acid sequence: CASSITDAEAFF. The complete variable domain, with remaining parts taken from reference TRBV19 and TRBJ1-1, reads DGGITQSPKYLFRKEGQNVTLSCEQNLNHDAMYWYRQDPGQGLRLIYYSQIVNDFQKGDIAEGYSVSREKKESFPLTVTSAQKNPTAFYLCASSITDAEAFFGQGTRLTVV.

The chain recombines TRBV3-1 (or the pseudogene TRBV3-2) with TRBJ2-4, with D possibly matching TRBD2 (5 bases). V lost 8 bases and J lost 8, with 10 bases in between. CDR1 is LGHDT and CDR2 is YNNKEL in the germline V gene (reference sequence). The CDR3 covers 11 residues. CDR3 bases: TGTGCCAGCGCTGAGGGCCACATTCAGTACTTC. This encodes CASAEGHIQYF.

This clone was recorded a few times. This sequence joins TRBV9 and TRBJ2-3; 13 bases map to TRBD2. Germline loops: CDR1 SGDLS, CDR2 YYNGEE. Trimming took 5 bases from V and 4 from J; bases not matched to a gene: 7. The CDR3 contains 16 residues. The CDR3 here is CASSPGTSGTADTQYF. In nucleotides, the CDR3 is TGTGCCAGCAGTCCCGGGACTAGCGGGACGGCAGATACGCAGTATTTT.

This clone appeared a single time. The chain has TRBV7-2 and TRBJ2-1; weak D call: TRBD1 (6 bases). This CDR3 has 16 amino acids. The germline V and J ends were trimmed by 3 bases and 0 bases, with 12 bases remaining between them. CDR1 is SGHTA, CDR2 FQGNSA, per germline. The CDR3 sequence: CASSLAGTNSYNEQFF. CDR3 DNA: TGTGCCAGCAGCTTGGCCGGGACAAACTCCTACAATGAGCAGTTCTTC.

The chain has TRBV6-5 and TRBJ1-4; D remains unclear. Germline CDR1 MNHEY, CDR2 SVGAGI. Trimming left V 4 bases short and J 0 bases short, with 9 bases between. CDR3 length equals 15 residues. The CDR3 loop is CASSFLAATNEKLFF. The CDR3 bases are TGTGCCAGCAGTTTCTTGGCAGCAACTAATGAAAAACTGTTTTTT.

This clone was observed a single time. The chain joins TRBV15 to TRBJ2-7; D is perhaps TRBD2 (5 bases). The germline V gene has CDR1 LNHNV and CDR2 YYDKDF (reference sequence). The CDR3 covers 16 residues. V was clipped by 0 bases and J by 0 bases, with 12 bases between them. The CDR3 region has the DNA TGTGCCACCAGCAGAGATCTCCCCCGGGGCTCCTACGAGCAGTACTTC. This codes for CATSRDLPRGSYEQYF. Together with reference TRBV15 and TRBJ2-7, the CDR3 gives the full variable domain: DAMVIQNPRYQVTQFGKPVTLSCSQTLNHNVMYWYQQKSSQAPKLLFHYYDKDFNNEADTPDNFQSRRPNTSFCFLDIRSPGLGDTAMYLCATSRDLPRGSYEQYFGPGTRLTVT.

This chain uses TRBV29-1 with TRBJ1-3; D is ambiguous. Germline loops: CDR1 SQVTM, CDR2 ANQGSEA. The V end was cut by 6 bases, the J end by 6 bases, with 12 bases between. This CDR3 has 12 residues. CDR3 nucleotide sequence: TGCAGCGTAACCGTGGGAGAAAACACCATATATTTT. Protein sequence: CSVTVGENTIYF.

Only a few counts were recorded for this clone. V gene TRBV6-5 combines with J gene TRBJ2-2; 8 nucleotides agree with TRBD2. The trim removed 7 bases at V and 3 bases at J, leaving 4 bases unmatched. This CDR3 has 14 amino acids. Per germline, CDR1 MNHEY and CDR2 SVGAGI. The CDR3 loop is CASNSGGDTGELFF. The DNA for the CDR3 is TGTGCCAGCAATTCGGGAGGGGACACCGGGGAGCTGTTTTTT.